This T cell receptor (beta chain) was observed in a study of cytomegalovirus exposure and HLA in healthy donors. Overall study: As released early, the data held 75 million to 90 million unique TCRs from HLA-typed donors. Broader study findings: Later analysis suggested most CMV-associated TCR beta chains were HLA-restricted. The likely explanation for a cluster of highly shared sequence variants was sequencing artifact. Owing to their indistinguishability, certain V segments, notably TRBV6-2 and TRBV6-3, were excluded.

The J segment lost 3 bases and the V segment lost 6 bases, leaving 5 bases of the junction unmatched. Germline CDR1 and CDR2: LGHNA and YNFKEQ. The CDR3 consists of 15 residues. This clone turned up a few times. The antigen is unknown. The PCR ran on 60 Vbeta and 13 Jbeta primers. Only in-frame clones appear in the TCRdb table, and some are missing; sequencing was by immunoSEQ multiplex PCR. The data hold 100,000 or so clones, with roughly 79% observed a single time. Sequenced input: PBMCs. The chain carries TRBV4-2 and TRBJ2-1, with 10 bases aligning to TRBD2. The sequence was obtained from a man aged 35-49 years in good health and CMV-seronegative. The CDR3 spells CASSLAGGGYNEQFF. The CDR3 nucleotides are TGTGCCAGCAGTTTAGCGGGGGGAGGCTACAATGAGCAGTTCTTC.